This T cell receptor (beta chain) was profiled in a study of glioma-infiltrating T cells. V was trimmed by 0 bases and J by 6 bases, leaving 18 bases between them. Germline V gene data show CDR1 as MGHRA and CDR2 as YSYEKL. This CDR3 is 16 amino acids long. This clonotype is categorized as medium-sized. Amplification of TCR alpha and beta CDR3 regions from RNA used iRepertoire nested multiplex PCR. TCRdb reprocessed the multiplex PCR reads via MiXCR and lists one record per CDR3 protein. Of several hundred distinct CDR3 sequences in the sample, 17% were seen once. This TCR was sampled from a human donor with low-grade glioma or glioblastoma, undergoing nonglioma brain surgery, or in good health (not recorded which). The chain joins TRBV4-1 to TRBJ2-7; tentative D call: TRBD1 (6 bases). The sample was glioma tissue, nonneoplastic brain tissue, or PBMCs (not recorded which). Here the CDR3 DNA reads TGCGCCAGCAGCCAAGATCGGGCCCGGGACAATCGCGAGCAGTACTTC. Its translation is CASSQDRARDNREQYF.